This T cell receptor (beta chain) is from a study of human thymus T cells. Findings of the study overall: V and J genes seemed to be used with bias in thymic and blood repertoires.

Healthy Finnish infants undergoing corrective surgery for congenital heart defects provided the donor material. Only four of the eight donors provided an approximately 0.45-1 mL blood sample. Blood DNA came from all available leukocytes, not a fixed cell number. Germline loops: CDR1 SEHNR, CDR2 FQNEAQ (reference sequence). The CDR3 contains 15 residues. The germline V and J ends were trimmed by 5 bases and 4 bases, with 15 bases remaining between them. TCRdb's table, derived via immunoSEQ multiplex PCR, lists solely in-frame clones and lacks some. Of 35,000 to 45,000 clones listed, 94% are singletons. A word on this clone: Its antigen is not known.

The chain carries TRBV7-9 and TRBJ2-1; D is uncertain. Sequenced input: blood. The sequence derives from a boy in the first two years of life with a congenital heart defect but otherwise immunologically healthy. The CDR3 DNA follows: TGTGCCAGCAGCCCCAAAGGGTTAGTTTACAATGAGCAGTTCTTC. Its translation is CASSPKGLVYNEQFF.